The TCR beta chain described here comes from a study of glioma-infiltrating T cells after dendritic cell vaccination. Study-wide context: Monocyte-derived dendritic cells, cultured 7 to 8 days with IL-4 and GM-CSF, were pulsed with autologous tumor lysate. Dendritic cell vaccine was injected intradermally three times, biweekly.

The PCR used 60 V beta and 13 J beta primers. This table comes from immunoSEQ multiplex PCR, and its TCRdb copy is limited to in-frame clones, with some not included. The sample carries roughly 100,000 clones, 80% to 90% recorded once. The sample here was blood, taken before dendritic cell vaccination. This TCR was recovered from a human donor with glioblastoma.

CDR3 sequence (DNA): TGCGCCAGCAGCGCCCGACAGGGCCAGCCCCAGCATTTT. This codes for CASSARQGQPQHF. J is TRBJ1-5 and V is TRBV5-1; 7 positions agree with TRBD1. The CDR3 sequence is 13 residues long. The germline V gene encodes CDR1 SGHRS and CDR2 YFSETQ. V shed 4 bases, J shed 7 bases, and the junction held 5 bases outside the gene matches. The full variable domain, completed using reference TRBV5-1 and TRBJ1-5, is KAGVTQTPRYLIKTRGQQVTLSCSPISGHRSVSWYQQTPGQGLQFLFEYFSETQRNKGNFPGRFSGRQFSNSRSEMNVSTLELGDSALYLCASSARQGQPQHFGDGTRLSIL.